This TCR beta chain appears in the sequencing data of a study of blood T cell repertoires in COVID-19. About the study: Specimens from acute and convalescent COVID-19 originated in the United States, Italy and Spain. Nucleic acid was either cDNA or gDNA, and it came from T cells, B-cell-depleted T cells, or PBMCs.

With V trimmed by 7 bases and J by 3 bases, 15 bases remained unmatched. The CDR3 covers 16 residues. The germline CDR1 and CDR2 sequences are LNHDA and SQIVND (reference sequence). This table comes from immunoSEQ multiplex PCR, and its TCRdb copy is limited to in-frame clones, with some not included. The sample includes tens of thousands of clones, 90% of them seen just once. The TCR originated in a woman in her forties or fifties in a cohort sampled during active COVID-19. The rearrangement joins TRBV19 to TRBJ2-7, with 7 bases aligning to TRBD2. Sequenced input: peripheral blood. The CDR3: CASKPLAGDPNYEQYF. CDR3 DNA sequence: TGTGCCAGTAAGCCTCTGGCGGGAGATCCCAACTACGAGCAGTACTTC.